This is a list of T cell receptor beta chains from one sample in a study of blood T cell repertoires in COVID-19. Clones were read by immunoSEQ multiplex PCR, and TCRdb kept only the in-frame ones, dropping some. This sample carries under 250,000 clones, about 86% of them seen once, and the ten largest clones take 1.2% to 1.5%. Sequenced sample: peripheral blood. These receptors originate from a man aged 80 or over with acute or convalescent COVID-19. The CDR3 runs from the conserved cysteine through the conserved F or W. D genes are given only for firm matches. Clone size, where shown, is once, few, many, or a class for clones that have expanded.

D | J | size | V | CDR3 | DNA
TRBD2 | TRBJ2-1 | . | TRBV7-2 | CASSYGTSGRIYNEQFF | TGTGCCAGCAGCTATGGGACTAGCGGGAGAATTTACAATGAGCAGTTCTTC
TRBD2 | TRBJ2-7 | . | TRBV4-2 | CASSPAGTSGTYEQYF | TGTGCCAGCAGCCCGGCTGGGACTAGCGGGACTTACGAGCAGTACTTC
. | TRBJ2-5 | . | TRBV5-1 | CASSLDLYQETQYF | TGCGCCAGCAGCTTGGATCTATATCAAGAGACCCAGTACTTC
. | TRBJ2-3 | once | TRBV28 | CASRQAPYTDTQYF | TGTGCCAGCAGGCAGGCGCCGTATACAGATACGCAGTATTTT
TRBD2 | TRBJ2-2 | . | TRBV7-3 | CASSLIAGAITGELFF | TGTGCCAGCAGCTTAATAGCGGGAGCTATCACCGGGGAGCTGTTTTTT
TRBD2 | TRBJ2-7 | . | TRBV3-1/TRBV3-2 | CASSQVGGGRTGVPYEQYF | TGTGCCAGCAGCCAAGTGGGCGGGGGGCGGACGGGAGTCCCCTACGAGCAGTACTTC
. | TRBJ1-6 | . | TRBV27 | CASSLSGGREQNSPLHF | TGTGCCAGCAGTTTATCCGGCGGCCGGGAACAAAATTCACCCCTCCACTTT
. | TRBJ2-1 | . | TRBV7-3 | CASSSDFLDEQFF | TGTGCCAGCAGCTCGGACTTTCTCGATGAGCAGTTCTTC
TRBD2 | TRBJ2-5 | . | TRBV4-1 | CASSRIAGGFQETQYF | TGCGCCAGCAGCAGAATAGCGGGGGGCTTCCAAGAGACCCAGTACTTC
. | TRBJ1-2 | once | TRBV4-1 | CASSQEYGGLANYGYTF | TGCGCCAGCAGCCAAGAATATGGAGGGTTGGCTAACTATGGCTACACCTTC
. | TRBJ2-4 | once | TRBV21-1 | CASSCKPTGGKNIQYF | TGTGCCAGCAGCTGCAAGCCGACAGGGGGCAAAAACATTCAGTACTTC
. | TRBJ1-4 | . | TRBV7-9 | CASSLEPTQEQLFF | TGTGCCAGCAGCTTAGAGCCCACCCAAGAACAACTGTTTTTT
. | TRBJ2-7 | few | TRBV3-1/TRBV3-2 | CASSQDRLRGYEQYF | TGTGCCAGCAGCCAAGATCGGCTTCGGGGGTACGAGCAGTACTTC
. | TRBJ2-1 | . | TRBV7-2 | CASSPSLFSYNEQFF | TGTGCCAGTTCCCCCAGTCTCTTCTCCTACAATGAGCAGTTCTTC
TRBD1 | TRBJ1-1 | . | TRBV18 | CASSLGGGNTEAFF | TGTGCCAGCTCCCTAGGGGGCGGGAACACTGAAGCTTTCTTT
. | TRBJ1-1 | . | TRBV5-1 | CASSLDRANTEAFF | TGCGCCAGCAGCTTGGACAGGGCGAACACTGAAGCTTTCTTT
. | TRBJ1-4 | . | TRBV3-1/TRBV3-2 | CASSAQQGENEKLFF | TGTGCCAGCAGCGCCCAACAGGGCGAGAATGAAAAACTGTTTTTT
TRBD2 | TRBJ2-5 | . | TRBV5-1 | CASSLGLAGEETQYF | TGCGCCAGCAGCTTGGGGCTAGCGGGAGAAGAGACCCAGTACTTC
. | TRBJ1-5 | . | TRBV18 | CASSPAGGNQPQHF | TGTGCCAGCTCACCAGCAGGGGGCAATCAGCCCCAGCATTTT
TRBD1 | TRBJ1-1 | many | TRBV28 | CASSTTGAEAFF | TGTGCCAGCAGCACGACAGGGGCTGAAGCTTTCTTT
. | TRBJ2-2 | . | TRBV18 | CASSPGQNTGELFF | TGTGCCAGCTCACCAGGACAGAACACCGGGGAGCTGTTTTTT
. | TRBJ1-4 | . | TRBV5-1 | CASSYGDNEKLFF | TGCGCCAGCAGCTACGGGGATAACGAAAAACTGTTTTTT
TRBD2 | TRBJ2-5 | . | TRBV7-7 | CASSFSAGGPQTQYF | TGTGCTAGCAGCTTTTCAGCGGGAGGGCCGCAGACCCAGTACTTC
. | TRBJ1-6 | . | TRBV2 | CASSFDTNNSPLHF | TGTGCCAGCAGTTTTGACACCAATAATTCACCCCTCCACTTT
TRBD2 | TRBJ2-3 | . | TRBV15 | CATERGDTQYF | TGTGCCACCGAGCGGGGAGATACGCAGTATTTT
. | TRBJ1-4 | . | TRBV29-1 | CSVGERVNEKLFF | TGCAGCGTTGGGGAGAGAGTGAATGAAAAACTGTTTTTT
TRBD1 | TRBJ2-1 | once | TRBV28 | CASSSQDRGLYNEQFF | TGTGCCAGCAGTTCCCAAGACAGGGGGCTCTACAATGAGCAGTTCTTC
TRBD1 | TRBJ2-2 | . | TRBV7-3 | CASSSQPGQFEELFF | TGTGCCAGCAGCTCCCAACCGGGACAGTTTGAGGAGCTGTTTTTT
. | TRBJ1-5 | . | TRBV27 | CASTSSQASNQPQHF | TGTGCCAGTACCTCCTCCCAGGCCAGCAATCAGCCCCAGCATTTT
. | TRBJ2-2 | few | TRBV5-1 | CASSLDSLYGELFF | TGCGCCAGCAGCTTGGACAGCCTTTATGGGGAGCTGTTTTTT
TRBD1 | TRBJ1-5 | . | TRBV7-2 | CASRRDRGSNQPQHF | TGTGCCAGCAGACGGGACAGGGGGAGCAATCAGCCCCAGCATTTT
TRBD1 | TRBJ1-6 | . | TRBV7-9 | CASSSAIGTANNSPLHF | TGTGCCAGCAGCTCAGCCATAGGGACAGCAAATAATTCACCCCTCCACTTT
. | TRBJ1-6 | . | TRBV9 | CASSVTGQRNSPLHF | TGTGCCAGCAGCGTAACAGGGCAGAGGAATTCACCCCTCCACTTT
. | TRBJ2-1 | . | TRBV6-6 | CASSLRTGKSSYNEQFF | TGTGCCAGCAGTCTACGAACGGGGAAAAGCTCCTACAATGAGCAGTTCTTC
TRBD2 | TRBJ2-2 | . | TRBV7-2 | CASSLGGLAYAGELFF | TGTGCCAGCAGCTTAGGAGGACTAGCCTACGCCGGGGAGCTGTTTTTT
. | TRBJ2-3 | once | TRBV14 | CASSQDSSARGTDTQYF | TGTGCCAGCAGCCAAGATTCGTCGGCTAGAGGCACAGATACGCAGTATTTT
TRBD1 | TRBJ2-6 | . | TRBV4-3 | CASSQVGTGAGANVLTF | TGCGCCAGCAGCCAAGTAGGGACAGGGGCCGGGGCCAACGTCCTGACTTTC
TRBD1 | TRBJ1-5 | once | TRBV25-1 | CASSPDRGLGQPQHF | TGTGCCAGCAGTCCCGACAGGGGGCTTGGTCAGCCCCAGCATTTT